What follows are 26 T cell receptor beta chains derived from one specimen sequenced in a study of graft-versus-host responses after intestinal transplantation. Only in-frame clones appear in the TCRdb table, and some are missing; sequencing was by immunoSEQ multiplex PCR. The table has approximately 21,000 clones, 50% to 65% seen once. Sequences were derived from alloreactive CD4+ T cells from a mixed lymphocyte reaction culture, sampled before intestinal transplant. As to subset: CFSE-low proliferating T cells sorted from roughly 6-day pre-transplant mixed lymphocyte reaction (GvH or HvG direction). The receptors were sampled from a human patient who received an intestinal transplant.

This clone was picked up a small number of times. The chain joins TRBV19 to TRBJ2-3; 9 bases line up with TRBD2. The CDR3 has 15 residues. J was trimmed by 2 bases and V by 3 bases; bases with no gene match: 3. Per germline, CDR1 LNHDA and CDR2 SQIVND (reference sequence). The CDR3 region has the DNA TGTGCCAGTAGTATTCTAGCGGGATACACAGATACGCAGTATTTT. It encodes CASSILAGYTDTQYF.

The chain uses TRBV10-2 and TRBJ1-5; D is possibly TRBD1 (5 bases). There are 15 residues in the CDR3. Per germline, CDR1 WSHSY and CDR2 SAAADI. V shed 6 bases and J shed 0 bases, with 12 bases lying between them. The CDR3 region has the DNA TGCGCCAGCAGCGGGGCGGGGAATAGCAATCAGCCCCAGCATTTT. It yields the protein CASSGAGNSNQPQHF.

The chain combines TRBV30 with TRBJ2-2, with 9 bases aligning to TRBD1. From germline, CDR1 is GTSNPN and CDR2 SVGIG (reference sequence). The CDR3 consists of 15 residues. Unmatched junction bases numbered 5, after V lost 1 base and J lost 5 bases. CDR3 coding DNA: TGTGCCTGGAGTGCACAGGGGGCGCGGACCGGGGAGCTGTTTTTT. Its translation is CAWSAQGARTGELFF. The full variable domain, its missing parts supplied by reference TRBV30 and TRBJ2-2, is SQTIHQWPATLVQPVGSPLSLECTVEGTSNPNLYWYRQAAGRGLQLLFYSVGIGQISSEVPQNLSASRPQDRQFILSSKKLLLSDSGFYLCAWSAQGARTGELFFGEGSRLTVL.

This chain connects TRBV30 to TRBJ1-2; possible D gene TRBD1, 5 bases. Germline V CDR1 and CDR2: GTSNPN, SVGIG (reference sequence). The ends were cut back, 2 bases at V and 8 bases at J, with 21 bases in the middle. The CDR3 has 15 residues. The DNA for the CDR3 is TGTGCCTGGAGTTCGAGGAGGGACGGGGTCGGGGGCTACACCTTC. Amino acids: CAWSSRRDGVGGYTF.

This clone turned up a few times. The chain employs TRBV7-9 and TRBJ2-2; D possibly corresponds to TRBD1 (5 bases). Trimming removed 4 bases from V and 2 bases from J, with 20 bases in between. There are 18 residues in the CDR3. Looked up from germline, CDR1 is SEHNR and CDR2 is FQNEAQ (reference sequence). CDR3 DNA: TGTGCCAGCAGCTGGACCGGTTACAGGCGGCCAAACACCGGGGAGCTGTTTTTT. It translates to CASSWTGYRRPNTGELFF.

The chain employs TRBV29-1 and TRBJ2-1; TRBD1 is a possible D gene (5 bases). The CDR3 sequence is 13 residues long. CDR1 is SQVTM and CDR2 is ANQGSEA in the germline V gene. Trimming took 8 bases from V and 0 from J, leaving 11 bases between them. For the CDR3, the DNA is TGCAGCACGACAGAGAGCTCCTACAATGAGCAGTTCTTC. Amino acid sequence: CSTTESSYNEQFF.

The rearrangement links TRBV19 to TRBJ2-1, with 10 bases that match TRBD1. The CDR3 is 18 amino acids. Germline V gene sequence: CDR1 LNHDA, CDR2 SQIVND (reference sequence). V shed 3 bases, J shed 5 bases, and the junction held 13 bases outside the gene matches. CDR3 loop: CASSIYLWGDRGDNEQFF. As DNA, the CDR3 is TGTGCCAGTAGTATTTATCTCTGGGGGGACAGGGGAGACAATGAGCAGTTCTTC.

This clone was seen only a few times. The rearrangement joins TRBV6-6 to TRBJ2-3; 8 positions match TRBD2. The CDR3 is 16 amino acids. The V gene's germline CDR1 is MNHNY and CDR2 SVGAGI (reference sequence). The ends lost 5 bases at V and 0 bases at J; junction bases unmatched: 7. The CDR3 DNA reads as TGTGCCAGCAGTACCGGGGCTAGCGGGAGCACAGATACGCAGTATTTT. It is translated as CASSTGASGSTDTQYF.

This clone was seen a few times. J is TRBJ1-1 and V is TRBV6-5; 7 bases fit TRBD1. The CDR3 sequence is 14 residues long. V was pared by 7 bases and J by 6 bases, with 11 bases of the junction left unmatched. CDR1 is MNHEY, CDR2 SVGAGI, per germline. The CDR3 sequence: CASTDRAANPEAFF. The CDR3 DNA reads TGTGCCAGCACCGACAGGGCGGCTAACCCTGAAGCTTTCTTT.

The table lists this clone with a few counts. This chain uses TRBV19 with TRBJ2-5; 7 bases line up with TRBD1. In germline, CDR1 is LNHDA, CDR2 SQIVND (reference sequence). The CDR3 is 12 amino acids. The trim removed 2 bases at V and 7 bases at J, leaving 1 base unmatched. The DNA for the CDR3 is TGTGCCAGTAGTATACCAGGGGGGACCCAGTACTTC. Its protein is CASSIPGGTQYF.

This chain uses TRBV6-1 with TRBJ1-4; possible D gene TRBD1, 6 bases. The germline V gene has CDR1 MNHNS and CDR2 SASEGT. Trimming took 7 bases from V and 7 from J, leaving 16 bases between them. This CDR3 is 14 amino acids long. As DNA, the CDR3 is TGTGCCAGCAAATTCGGAGGGGGGGCTGAAAAACTGTTTTTT. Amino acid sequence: CASKFGGGAEKLFF.

The CDR3 loop reads CASKSSTTVSYGYTF. The CDR3 DNA sequence: TGTGCCAGCAAGTCCTCAACGACAGTATCCTATGGCTACACCTTC. The chain joins TRBV2 to TRBJ1-2, with D maybe TRBD1 (5 bases). This CDR3 is 15 amino acids long. Looked up from germline, CDR1 is SNHLY and CDR2 is FYNNEI. V was cut by 7 bases and J by 4 bases, with 19 bases left in between.

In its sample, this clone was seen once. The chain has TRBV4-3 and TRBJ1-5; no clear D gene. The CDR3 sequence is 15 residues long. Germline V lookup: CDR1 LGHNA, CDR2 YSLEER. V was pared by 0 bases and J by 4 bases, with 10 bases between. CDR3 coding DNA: TGCGCCAGCAGCCAAGAAGGAGGCCTTAATCAGCCCCAGCATTTT. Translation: CASSQEGGLNQPQHF.

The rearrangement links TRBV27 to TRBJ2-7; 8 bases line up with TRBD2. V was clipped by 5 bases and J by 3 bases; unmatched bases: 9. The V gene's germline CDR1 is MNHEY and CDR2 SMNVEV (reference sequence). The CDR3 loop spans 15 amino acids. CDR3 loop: CASSTLAGRYYEQYF. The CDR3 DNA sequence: TGTGCCAGCAGTACATTAGCGGGAAGGTACTACGAGCAGTACTTC.

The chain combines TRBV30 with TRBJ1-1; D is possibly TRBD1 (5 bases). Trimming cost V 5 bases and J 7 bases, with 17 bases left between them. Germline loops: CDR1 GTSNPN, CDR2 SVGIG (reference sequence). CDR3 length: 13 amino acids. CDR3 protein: CAWGRGGPGEAFF. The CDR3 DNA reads TGTGCCTGGGGACGGGGGGGACCGGGTGAAGCTTTCTTT.

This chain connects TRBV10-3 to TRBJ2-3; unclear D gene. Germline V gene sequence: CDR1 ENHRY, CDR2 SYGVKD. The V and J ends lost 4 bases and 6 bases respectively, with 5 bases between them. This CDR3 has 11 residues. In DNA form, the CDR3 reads TGTGCCATCAGTGCCAGGGATACGCAGTATTTT. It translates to CAISARDTQYF.

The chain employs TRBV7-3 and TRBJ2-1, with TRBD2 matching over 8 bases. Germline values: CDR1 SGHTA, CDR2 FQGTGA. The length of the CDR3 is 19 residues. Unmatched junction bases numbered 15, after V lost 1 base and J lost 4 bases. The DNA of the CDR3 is TGTGCCAGCAGCTTAAGTAGTCGGGTTGGGTCTAGCGGGTACAATGAGCAGTTCTTC. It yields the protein CASSLSSRVGSSGYNEQFF. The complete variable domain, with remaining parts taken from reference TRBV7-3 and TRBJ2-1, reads GAGVSQTPSNKVTEKGKYVELRCDPISGHTALYWYRQSLGQGPEFLIYFQGTGAADDSGLPNDRFFAVRPEGSVSTLKIQRTERGDSAVYLCASSLSSRVGSSGYNEQFFGPGTRLTVL.

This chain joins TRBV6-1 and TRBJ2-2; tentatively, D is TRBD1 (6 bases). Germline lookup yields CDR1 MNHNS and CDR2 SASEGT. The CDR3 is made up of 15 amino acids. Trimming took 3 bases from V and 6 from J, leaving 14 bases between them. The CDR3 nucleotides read TGTGCCAGCAGTGAGGCAGGGGATTGGCCCGGGGAGCTGTTTTTT. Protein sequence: CASSEAGDWPGELFF.

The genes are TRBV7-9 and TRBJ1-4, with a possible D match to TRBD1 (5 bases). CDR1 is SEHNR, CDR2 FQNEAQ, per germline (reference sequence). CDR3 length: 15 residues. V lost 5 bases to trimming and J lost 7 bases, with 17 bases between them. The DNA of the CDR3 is TGTGCCAGCAGCCTCAGGGACTTGATAGGTGAAAAACTGTTTTTT. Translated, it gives CASSLRDLIGEKLFF.

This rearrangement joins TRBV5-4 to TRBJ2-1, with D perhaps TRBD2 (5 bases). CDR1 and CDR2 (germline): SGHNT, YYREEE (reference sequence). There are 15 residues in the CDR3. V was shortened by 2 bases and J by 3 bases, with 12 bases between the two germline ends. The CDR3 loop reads CASSLIGSVYNEQFF. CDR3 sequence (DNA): TGTGCCAGCAGCTTAATTGGGAGTGTCTACAATGAGCAGTTCTTC.

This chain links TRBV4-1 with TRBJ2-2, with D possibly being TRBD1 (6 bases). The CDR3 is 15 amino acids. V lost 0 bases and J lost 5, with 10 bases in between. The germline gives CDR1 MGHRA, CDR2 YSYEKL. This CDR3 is CASSQEPGVTGELFF. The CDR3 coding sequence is TGCGCCAGCAGCCAAGAGCCAGGGGTAACCGGGGAGCTGTTTTTT.

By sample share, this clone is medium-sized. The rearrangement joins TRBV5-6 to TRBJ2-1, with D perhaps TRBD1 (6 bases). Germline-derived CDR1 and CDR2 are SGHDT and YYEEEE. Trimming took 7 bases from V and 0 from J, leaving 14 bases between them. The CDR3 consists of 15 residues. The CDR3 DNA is TGTGCCAGCGACTTAGGGGGAAGCTCCTACAATGAGCAGTTCTTC. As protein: CASDLGGSSYNEQFF.

CDR3 sequence (DNA): TGTGCCAGCAGTCCACTAGGACTAGGGAACGGCAATCAGCCCCAGCATTTT. Residues: CASSPLGLGNGNQPQHF. The V gene is TRBV28, the J gene TRBJ1-5; no clear D. This CDR3 is 17 amino acids long. Trimming took off 5 bases at V and 2 bases at J, with 19 bases between the two ends. Germline V gene lookup returns CDR1 MDHEN and CDR2 SYDVKM.

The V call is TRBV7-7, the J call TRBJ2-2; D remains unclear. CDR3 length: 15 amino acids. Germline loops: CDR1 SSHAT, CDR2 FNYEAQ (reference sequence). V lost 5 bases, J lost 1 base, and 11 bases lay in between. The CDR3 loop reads CASSPETLNTGELFF. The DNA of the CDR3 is TGTGCCAGCAGCCCTGAAACTTTGAACACCGGGGAGCTGTTTTTT.

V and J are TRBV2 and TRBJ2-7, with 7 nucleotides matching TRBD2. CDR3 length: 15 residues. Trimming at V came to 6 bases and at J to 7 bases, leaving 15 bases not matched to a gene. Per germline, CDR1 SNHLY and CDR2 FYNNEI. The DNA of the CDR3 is TGTGCCAGCAGCGGTGGTTCCTTCTCCGGGGGGGAGCAGTACTTC. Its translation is CASSGGSFSGGEQYF.

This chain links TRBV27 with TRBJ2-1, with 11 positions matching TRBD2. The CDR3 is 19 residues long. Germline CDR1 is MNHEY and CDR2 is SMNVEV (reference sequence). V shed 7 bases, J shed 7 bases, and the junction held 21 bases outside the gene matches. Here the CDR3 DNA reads TGTGCCAGCATCCCATTGGGCAGGGGGCGACTAGCGGGATTAAATGAGCAGTTCTTC. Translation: CASIPLGRGRLAGLNEQFF.